The 5 T cell receptor beta chains below come from one sample, sequenced in a study of molecular identifiers for immune sequencing clone quantification. TCRdb re-analysed the PCR reads in MiXCR, keeping a single row per CDR3 protein. Of about 97,000 distinct CDR3 sequences in the sample, roughly a quarter were seen once. Sequenced material: naive CD8+ T cells from blood, with Jurkat cell RNA spiked in. Subset reported: FACS-sorted CD8+CD4-CCR7+CD45RA+ naive T cells. The receptors were gathered from a human donor in good health. Some libraries in this study had Jurkat cell RNA spiked in.

V and J are TRBV27 and TRBJ2-7, with TRBD2 matching over 13 bases. The germline V gene encodes CDR1 MNHEY and CDR2 SMNVEV (reference sequence). This CDR3 contains 16 residues. The junction had 6 bases not matched to a gene; V was cut back by 4 bases and J by 3 bases. CDR3 bases: TGTGCCAGCAGTTCGGGACTAGCGGGAACTTTCTACGAGCAGTACTTC. Translation gives CASSSGLAGTFYEQYF.

This clonotype appeared once. Given a much more abundant clone one base away, this may be a read error. CDR3 sequence reads: CAGSIGGTSGGDTQYF. CDR3 nucleotides: TGTGCCGGTAGTATTGGGGGGACTAGCGGGGGTGATACGCAGTATTTT. The rearrangement uses TRBV19 and TRBJ2-3; TRBD2 aligns across 14 bases. Germline values: CDR1 LNHDA, CDR2 SQIVND (reference sequence). The CDR3 consists of 16 residues.

This clonotype was observed many times. The chain recombines TRBV4-3 with TRBJ2-3; tentative D call: TRBD2 (6 bases). The CDR3 has 17 residues. V shed 4 bases and J shed 3 bases, with 20 bases lying between them. Per germline, CDR1 LGHNA and CDR2 YSLEER. Written as DNA, the CDR3 is TGCGCCAGCAGCCGAGATTTGGGACTTGGGGTTACAGATACGCAGTATTTT. This translates into CASSRDLGLGVTDTQYF.

The V and J genes are TRBV7-9 and TRBJ2-7; TRBD1 matches at 10 bases. With 5 bases clipped from V and 4 bases from J, the junction kept 8 bases outside the gene matches. This CDR3 is 15 amino acids long. Germline V gives CDR1 SEHNR, CDR2 FQNEAQ (reference sequence). CDR3 sequence (DNA): TGTGCCAGCAGCCACGGGACAGGGGTTAAATACGAGCAGTACTTC. Translated, it gives CASSHGTGVKYEQYF. Filled out from reference TRBV7-9 and TRBJ2-7, the complete variable domain reads DTGVSQNPRHKITKRGQNVTFRCDPISEHNRLYWYRQTLGQGPEFLTYFQNEAQLEKSRLLSDRFSAERPKGSFSTLEIQRTEQGDSAMYLCASSHGTGVKYEQYFGPGTRLTVT.

The chain is built from TRBV4-3 and TRBJ2-1; 7 bases align to TRBD1. This CDR3 is built from 14 residues. Germline values: CDR1 LGHNA, CDR2 YSLEER. Trimming cost V 4 bases and J 6 bases; bases outside gene matches: 6. CDR3 sequence reads: CASSLGQDSNEQFF. The DNA for the CDR3 is TGCGCCAGCAGCCTCGGACAGGATAGCAATGAGCAGTTCTTC.